Following are 9 T cell receptor beta chains from one sample sequenced in a study of cytomegalovirus exposure and HLA in healthy donors. The PCR made use of 60 Vbeta and 13 Jbeta primers. The repertoire was sequenced with immunoSEQ multiplex PCR; TCRdb's copy has only in-frame clones and lacks some. The table records 90,000 to 120,000 clones, 65% to 75% of them present only once. Sequencing was carried out using PBMCs. The receptors were sampled from a young woman in good health and CMV-seropositive.

V gene TRBV6-1 combines with J gene TRBJ2-7, with no clear D. The V gene lost 2 bases and the J gene lost 4 bases, with 15 bases spanning the gap. The germline gives CDR1 MNHNS, CDR2 SASEGT. CDR3 length: 15 amino acids. The CDR3 bases are TGTGCCAGCAGTGAAATCAGTAGCCCCGGTTACGAGCAGTACTTC. It is translated as CASSEISSPGYEQYF.

The chain has TRBV5-6 and TRBJ2-1; TRBD2 aligns across 7 bases. With 4 bases clipped from V and 6 bases from J, the junction kept 7 bases outside the gene matches. CDR1 is SGHDT and CDR2 is YYEEEE in the germline V gene. This CDR3 region has 14 residues. The CDR3 sequence: CASSRGLVFNEQFF. The CDR3, as DNA: TGTGCCAGCAGCCGAGGACTAGTCTTCAATGAGCAGTTCTTC.

The chain uses TRBV19 and TRBJ1-5; 11 nucleotides line up with TRBD1. The trim removed 8 bases at V and 6 bases at J, leaving 6 bases unmatched. Germline V gene sequence: CDR1 LNHDA, CDR2 SQIVND (reference sequence). The CDR3 covers 14 residues. As DNA, the CDR3 is TGTGCCAGTGGAGGACAGGGGGCTGTTCAGCCCCAGCATTTT. Its translation: CASGGQGAVQPQHF.

The chain couples TRBV7-7 to TRBJ2-2; 11 nucleotides align to TRBD2. The CDR3 extends over 16 amino acids. The junction had 7 bases not matched to a gene; V was cut back by 5 bases and J by 5 bases. CDR1 SSHAT and CDR2 FNYEAQ come from the germline V gene (reference sequence). The CDR3: CASSPLAGGQTGELFF. The CDR3 coding sequence is TGTGCCAGCAGCCCGTTAGCGGGAGGGCAAACCGGGGAGCTGTTTTTT.

V is TRBV6-5 and J is TRBJ2-6; 9 nucleotides match TRBD1. Germline V CDR1 and CDR2: MNHEY, SVGAGI. There are 13 residues in the CDR3. Trimming at V came to 11 bases and at J to 4 bases, leaving 3 bases not matched to a gene. CDR3 in DNA: TGTGCCGTACAGGGGGCGGGGGCCAACGTCCTGACTTTC. This encodes CAVQGAGANVLTF.

The chain joins TRBV4-3 to TRBJ2-1, with 8 bases lining up with TRBD1. Germline V CDR1 and CDR2: LGHNA, YSLEER. The CDR3 is 16 residues long. J lost 4 bases, V lost 1 base, and 6 bases had no gene match. The CDR3 sequence: CASSQAAGGLYNEQFF. CDR3 in DNA: TGCGCCAGCAGCCAAGCTGCAGGGGGCCTTTACAATGAGCAGTTCTTC.

The rearrangement uses TRBV6-5 and TRBJ2-5; a possible D gene is TRBD2 (5 bases). The end of the DNA fits TRBJ2-7 better, so the J call may be wrong. CDR3 length: 14 residues. CDR1 MNHEY and CDR2 SVGAGI come from the germline V gene. The CDR3 reads CASGRGNLTYEQYF. CDR3 in DNA: TGTGCCAGCGGACGGGGAAATTTGACCTACGAGCAGTACTTC.

The V gene is TRBV5-1, the J gene TRBJ2-1; a weak D match, TRBD2 (5 bases). The germline gives CDR1 SGHRS, CDR2 YFSETQ. Deletions cut 3 bases from V and 6 bases from J, with 13 bases between. CDR3 length: 14 residues. The CDR3, as DNA: TGCGCCAGCAGCTCACAACCGGGAACCAATGAGCAGTTCTTC. Its protein is CASSSQPGTNEQFF.

J is TRBJ1-2 and V is TRBV25-1, with D possibly being TRBD1 (5 bases). The CDR3 is 16 residues long. Trimming stripped 1 base from V and 4 bases from J, with 16 bases between. The germline CDR1 and CDR2 sequences are MGHDK and SYGVNS. The chain's CDR3 is CASSEFRQGFSYGYTF. Here the CDR3 DNA reads TGTGCCAGCAGTGAATTTAGGCAGGGATTTTCCTATGGCTACACCTTC.